This TCR beta chain derives from a study of CD4+ T cells in melanoma. Study-wide findings and caveats: A reported correlation linked neoantigen-specific CD4+ T cells to CD8+, macrophage and B cell function.

The method was immunoSEQ multiplex PCR; TCRdb's version includes in-frame clones alone and lacks a portion of them. Found here are around 13,000 clones, about 71% of them singletons; the top ten hold under 20%. The CDR3 has 12 amino acids. The germline V gene encodes CDR1 SGHAT and CDR2 FQNNGV. Deletions cut 1 base from V and 5 bases from J, with 5 bases between. This clone has more than one count but fewer than ten. Its antigen is currently unknown. The chain couples TRBV11-2 to TRBJ1-2; the D is unclear. The TCR comes from a human donor with melanoma. Sequencing was carried out using cells from a culture (not recorded whether cultured in vitro). The CDR3 nucleotides are TGTGCCAGCAGCTTAGCTGGATATGGCTACACCTTC. It codes for CASSLAGYGYTF. The full variable domain, in which reference TRBV11-2 and TRBJ1-2 provide the parts outside the CDR3, is EAGVAQSPRYKIIEKRQSVAFWCNPISGHATLYWYQQILGQGPKLLIQFQNNGVVDDSQLPKDRFSAERLKGVDSTLKIQPAKLEDSAVYLCASSLAGYGYTFGSGTRLTVV.